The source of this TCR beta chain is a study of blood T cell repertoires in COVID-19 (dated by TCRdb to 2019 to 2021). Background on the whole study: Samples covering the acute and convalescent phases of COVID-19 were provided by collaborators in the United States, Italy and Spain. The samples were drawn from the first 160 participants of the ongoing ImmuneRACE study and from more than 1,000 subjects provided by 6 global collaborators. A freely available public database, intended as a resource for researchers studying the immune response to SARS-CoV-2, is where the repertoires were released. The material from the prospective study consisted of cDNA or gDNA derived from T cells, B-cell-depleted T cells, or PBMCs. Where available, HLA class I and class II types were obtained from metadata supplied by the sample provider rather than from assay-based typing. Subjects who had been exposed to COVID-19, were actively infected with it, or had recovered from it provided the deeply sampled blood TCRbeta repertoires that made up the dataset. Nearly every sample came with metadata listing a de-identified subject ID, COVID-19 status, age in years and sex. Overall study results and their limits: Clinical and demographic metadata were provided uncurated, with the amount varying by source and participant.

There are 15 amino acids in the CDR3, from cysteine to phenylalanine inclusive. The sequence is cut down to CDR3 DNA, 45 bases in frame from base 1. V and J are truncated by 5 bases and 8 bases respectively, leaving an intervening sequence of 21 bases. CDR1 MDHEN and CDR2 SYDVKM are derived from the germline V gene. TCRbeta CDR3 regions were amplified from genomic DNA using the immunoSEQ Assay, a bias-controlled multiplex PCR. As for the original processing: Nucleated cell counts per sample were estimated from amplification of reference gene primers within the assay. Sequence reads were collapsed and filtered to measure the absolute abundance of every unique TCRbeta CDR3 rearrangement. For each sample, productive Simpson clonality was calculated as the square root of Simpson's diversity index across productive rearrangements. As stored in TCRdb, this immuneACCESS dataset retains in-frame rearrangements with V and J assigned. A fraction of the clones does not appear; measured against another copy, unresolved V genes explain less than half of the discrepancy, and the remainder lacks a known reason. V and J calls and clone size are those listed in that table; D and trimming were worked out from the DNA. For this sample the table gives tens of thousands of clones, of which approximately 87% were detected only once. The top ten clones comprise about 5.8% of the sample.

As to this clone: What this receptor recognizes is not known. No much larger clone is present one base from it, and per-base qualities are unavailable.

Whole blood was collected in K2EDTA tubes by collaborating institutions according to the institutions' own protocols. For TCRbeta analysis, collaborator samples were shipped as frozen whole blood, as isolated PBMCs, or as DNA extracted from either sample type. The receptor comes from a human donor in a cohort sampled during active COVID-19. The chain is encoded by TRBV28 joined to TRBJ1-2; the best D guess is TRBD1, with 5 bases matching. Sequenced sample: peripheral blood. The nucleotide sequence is TGTGCCAGCAGTCCCGGGGGAGGAGAAAGGAGGGGCTACACCTTC. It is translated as CASSPGGGERRGYTF.